These 27 T cell receptor beta chains originate from one sample sequenced in a study of blood T cell repertoires in COVID-19. Libraries were prepared by immunoSEQ multiplex PCR; TCRdb keeps only in-frame clonotypes and omits some of them. The sample has under 130,000 clones; around 84% are singletons. Specimen: peripheral blood. These receptors came from a human donor in a cohort sampled during active COVID-19.

The rearrangement uses TRBV27 and TRBJ2-7, with D maybe TRBD2 (6 bases). This CDR3 region has 14 residues. Trimming stripped 2 bases from V and 1 base from J, with 9 bases between. Germline V gives CDR1 MNHEY, CDR2 SMNVEV (reference sequence). This CDR3 reads CASSLGGNSYEQYF. The CDR3 region has the DNA TGTGCCAGCAGTTTAGGGGGGAATTCCTACGAGCAGTACTTC.

The chain employs TRBV5-1 and TRBJ1-1, with D possibly being TRBD1 (5 bases). Trimming took off 3 bases at V and 3 bases at J, with 12 bases between the two ends. Per the germline V gene, CDR1 is SGHRS and CDR2 is YFSETQ. The CDR3 has 14 residues. This CDR3 reads CASSSQGGDTEAFF. The CDR3 DNA reads TGCGCCAGCAGCTCCCAAGGAGGGGACACTGAAGCTTTCTTT.

The chain recombines TRBV28 with TRBJ2-1; 12 bases are a match to TRBD2. The CDR3 is made up of 15 amino acids. Trimming at V came to 6 bases and at J to 7 bases, leaving 7 bases not matched to a gene. CDR1 and CDR2 from the germline V gene are MDHEN and SYDVKM. DNA of the CDR3: TGTGCCAGCAGGTCTAGCGGGGGGGCCTCGAATGAGCAGTTCTTC. Amino acid sequence: CASRSSGGASNEQFF.

CDR3 nucleotide sequence: TGTGCCAGCAGCCTGATTTCGGGTCTAGCGAGGGCAGATACGCAGTATTTT. It yields the protein CASSLISGLARADTQYF. The V gene is TRBV27, the J gene TRBJ2-3, with D tentatively TRBD2 (6 bases). CDR1 is MNHEY and CDR2 is SMNVEV in the germline V gene (reference sequence). This CDR3 comprises 17 residues. V was shortened by 6 bases and J by 4 bases, with 23 bases between the two germline ends.

The V and J genes are TRBV7-9 and TRBJ1-3; a possible D gene is TRBD1 (5 bases). V dropped 1 base and J dropped 9 bases, with 13 bases sitting between them. The length of the CDR3 is 14 residues. Germline CDR1 SEHNR, CDR2 FQNEAQ (reference sequence). The CDR3 reads CASSLEGVKGTIYF. The CDR3 bases are TGTGCCAGCAGCTTAGAAGGGGTGAAAGGCACCATATATTTT.

V and J are TRBV10-3 and TRBJ1-2; no definite D call. The ends were cut back, 7 bases at V and 0 bases at J, with 15 bases in the middle. CDR1 is ENHRY, CDR2 SYGVKD, per germline. This CDR3 is built from 15 residues. In DNA, the CDR3 is TGTGCCATCACAAGGGAGCGGGGAACTAACTATGGCTACACCTTC. Translation: CAITRERGTNYGYTF.

This chain links TRBV29-1 with TRBJ1-1; 11 positions match TRBD1. CDR1 is SQVTM and CDR2 is ANQGSEA in the germline V gene. J lost 3 bases, V lost 7 bases, and 1 base had no gene match. The CDR3 is 12 residues long. CDR3 residues: CSAGQGDTEAFF. CDR3 DNA: TGCAGCGCGGGACAGGGGGACACTGAAGCTTTCTTT.

In DNA, the CDR3 is TGCGCCAGCAGACCTAGGGGGTTGCGGATCACGGAAGCTTTCTTT. Translation gives CASRPRGLRITEAFF. The rearrangement links TRBV5-1 to TRBJ1-1; TRBD1 is a possible D gene (6 bases). The length of the CDR3 is 15 residues. The ends were cut back, 5 bases at V and 8 bases at J, with 22 bases in the middle. Per the germline V gene, CDR1 is SGHRS and CDR2 is YFSETQ.

The chain uses TRBV6-1 and TRBJ1-2; a weak D match, TRBD1 (5 bases). Trimming pared 3 bases from V and 4 bases from J, leaving 12 bases between. Germline V gene lookup returns CDR1 MNHNS and CDR2 SASEGT. The CDR3 length is 14 residues. CDR3 bases: TGTGCCAGCAGTGAGTCAGGGATACGCTATGGCTACACCTTC. Encoded protein: CASSESGIRYGYTF.

The V and J genes are TRBV7-9 and TRBJ2-1, with unresolved D. Deletions cut 2 bases from V and 6 bases from J, with 11 bases between. The CDR3 is 14 amino acids. Germline V lookup: CDR1 SEHNR, CDR2 FQNEAQ (reference sequence). The CDR3 loop reads CASSLPAYTNEQFF. The CDR3 bases are TGTGCCAGCAGCTTACCCGCGTATACCAATGAGCAGTTCTTC.

The chain combines TRBV5-6 with TRBJ2-2; 8 positions match TRBD2. This CDR3 comprises 16 residues. The germline V gene has CDR1 SGHDT and CDR2 YYEEEE. The ends lost 4 bases at V and 3 bases at J; junction bases unmatched: 8. The CDR3 spells CASSGGQREYTGELFF. The CDR3, as DNA: TGTGCCAGCAGCGGTGGCCAGCGGGAGTACACCGGGGAGCTGTTTTTT.

This chain connects TRBV2 to TRBJ1-6; no reliable D call. The CDR3 has 14 amino acids. The V gene's germline CDR1 is SNHLY and CDR2 FYNNEI. Trimming stripped 7 bases from V and 6 bases from J, with 13 bases between. The DNA for the CDR3 is TGTGCCAGCATCGAACGGGTCGTTAATTCACCCCTCCACTTT. Amino acid sequence: CASIERVVNSPLHF.

This sequence joins TRBV7-2 and TRBJ1-2; possibly TRBD1 for D (5 bases). V gave up 2 bases and J gave up 7 bases, with 11 bases separating them. CDR3 length: 13 amino acids. CDR1 and CDR2 from the germline V gene are SGHTA and FQGNSA. CDR3 sequence reads: CASSLTRVGGYTF. CDR3 DNA: TGTGCCAGCAGCTTAACCAGGGTGGGTGGCTACACCTTC.

The chain combines TRBV27 with TRBJ1-2; 8 nucleotides align to TRBD1. CDR3 length: 16 residues. Trimming took 1 base from V and 6 from J; bases not matched to a gene: 10. CDR1 and CDR2 (germline): MNHEY, SMNVEV (reference sequence). For the CDR3, the DNA is TGTGCCAGCAGTTTATTAGCGGCCAGGGGGCCCGATGGCTACACCTTC. Protein: CASSLLAARGPDGYTF.

This clone appeared once. The rearrangement joins TRBV6-5 to TRBJ2-7; TRBD2 matches at 8 bases. CDR1 MNHEY and CDR2 SVGAGI come from the germline V gene. Germline trimming cut 5 bases from V and 2 bases from J; bases unmatched to any gene: 5. The CDR3 sequence is 14 residues long. The CDR3 loop reads CASSPLGRAYEQYF. The CDR3 bases are TGTGCCAGCAGTCCCCTCGGGAGGGCCTACGAGCAGTACTTC.

This chain uses TRBV11-2 with TRBJ2-7, with 7 bases that match TRBD2. V lost 1 base to trimming and J lost 1 base; unmatched junction nucleotides: 4. This CDR3 comprises 15 residues. CDR1 is SGHAT, CDR2 FQNNGV, per germline. Here the CDR3 reads CASSLVLARSYEQYF. In nucleotides, the CDR3 is TGTGCCAGCAGCTTAGTACTAGCGCGATCCTACGAGCAGTACTTC. Together with reference TRBV11-2 and TRBJ2-7, the CDR3 gives the full variable domain: EAGVAQSPRYKIIEKRQSVAFWCNPISGHATLYWYQQILGQGPKLLIQFQNNGVVDDSQLPKDRFSAERLKGVDSTLKIQPAKLEDSAVYLCASSLVLARSYEQYFGPGTRLTVT.

V is TRBV27 and J is TRBJ2-6; 9 bases agree with TRBD2. Germline V CDR1 and CDR2: MNHEY, SMNVEV (reference sequence). V trimming: 6 bases; J trimming: 4 bases; junction bases outside the gene matches: 19. CDR3 size: 20 residues. For the CDR3, the DNA is TGTGCCAGCAGCCCTCGGGGGGCGGGAGGGCCCTCCTCCGGGGCCAACGTCCTGACTTTC. Amino acid sequence: CASSPRGAGGPSSGANVLTF. The full variable domain, rest sourced from reference TRBV27 and TRBJ2-6, is EAQVTQNPRYLITVTGKKLTVTCSQNMNHEYMSWYRQDPGLGLRQIYYSMNVEVTDKGDVPEGYKVSRKEKRNFPLILESPSPNQTSLYFCASSPRGAGGPSSGANVLTFGAGSRLTVL.

The chain has TRBV10-3 and TRBJ2-7; perhaps TRBD2 as D (7 bases). V lost 6 bases to trimming and J lost 5 bases, with 14 bases between them. The germline V gene has CDR1 ENHRY and CDR2 SYGVKD. The CDR3 runs to 13 residues. CDR3 sequence: CAISVGGRDEQYF. The DNA for the CDR3 is TGTGCCATCAGCGTCGGGGGGCGGGACGAGCAGTACTTC.

The chain is built from TRBV6-1 and TRBJ1-6; weak D call: TRBD1 (6 bases). Per the germline V gene, CDR1 is MNHNS and CDR2 is SASEGT. The ends were cut back, 3 bases at V and 9 bases at J, with 9 bases in the middle. The CDR3 loop spans 13 amino acids. The chain's CDR3 is CASSEDRVSPLHF. In DNA, the CDR3 is TGTGCCAGCAGTGAGGACAGAGTTTCACCCCTCCACTTT.

The V call is TRBV5-4, the J call TRBJ1-1; 7 bases align to TRBD1. Trimming removed 4 bases from V and 0 bases from J; junction bases left unmatched: 6. CDR1 SGHNT and CDR2 YYREEE come from the germline V gene (reference sequence). The CDR3 runs 15 residues. CDR3 sequence reads: CASSQLQGMNTEAFF. CDR3 DNA: TGTGCCAGCAGCCAACTACAGGGGATGAACACTGAAGCTTTCTTT.

This rearrangement joins TRBV28 to TRBJ2-1, with 7 bases aligning to TRBD1. The CDR3 consists of 14 residues. The V segment lost 3 bases and the J segment 4 bases; nucleotides outside the gene matches: 3. CDR1 is MDHEN and CDR2 is SYDVKM in the germline V gene. CDR3 coding DNA: TGTGCCAGCAGTTTGGGACAGAAATACAATGAGCAGTTCTTC. Translation: CASSLGQKYNEQFF.

The chain joins TRBV5-1 to TRBJ2-1; D is uncertain. Trimming took 3 bases from V and 1 from J, leaving 11 bases between them. CDR1 is SGHRS and CDR2 is YFSETQ in the germline V gene. The CDR3 runs 15 residues. CDR3 in amino acids: CASSYPPGSYNEQFF. The CDR3 nucleotides read TGCGCCAGCAGCTACCCCCCAGGATCCTACAATGAGCAGTTCTTC.

This chain joins TRBV10-1 and TRBJ2-3; D remains unclear. Trimming took 3 bases from V and 0 from J, leaving 10 bases between them. The CDR3 is 15 amino acids. The germline gives CDR1 WNHNN, CDR2 SYGVQD (reference sequence). The CDR3 spells CASSESRRSTDTQYF. CDR3 bases: TGCGCCAGCAGTGAATCAAGGAGAAGCACAGATACGCAGTATTTT.

This chain joins TRBV5-1 and TRBJ1-3, with TRBD1 matching over 9 bases. Germline values: CDR1 SGHRS, CDR2 YFSETQ. Trimming removed 4 bases from V and 0 bases from J; junction bases left unmatched: 11. CDR3 length: 18 residues. This CDR3 is CASSASFGTGFSGNTIYF. The CDR3 DNA reads TGCGCCAGCAGCGCCTCTTTTGGGACAGGGTTCTCTGGAAACACCATATATTTT.

This chain joins TRBV27 and TRBJ2-7; D not resolved. V was shortened by 2 bases and J by 3 bases, with 14 bases between the two germline ends. The CDR3 contains 15 residues. Germline CDR1 is MNHEY and CDR2 is SMNVEV (reference sequence). The CDR3 loop is CASSLKITPLYEQYF. In DNA form, the CDR3 reads TGTGCCAGCAGTTTAAAGATAACACCCCTCTACGAGCAGTACTTC.

The V gene is TRBV29-1, the J gene TRBJ2-1, with 7 positions matching TRBD1. The V gene end was trimmed by 2 bases and the J gene end by 2 bases; junction bases not matched to a gene: 6. From germline, CDR1 is SQVTM and CDR2 ANQGSEA. The length of the CDR3 is 15 residues. The CDR3 bases are TGCAGCGTTGAAATTGAGGGGGCTACCTACAATGAGCAGTTCTTC. Translated, it gives CSVEIEGATYNEQFF.

This rearrangement joins TRBV28 to TRBJ2-1, with D possibly matching TRBD1 (5 bases). Germline lookup yields CDR1 MDHEN and CDR2 SYDVKM. This CDR3 region has 11 residues. Trimming stripped 4 bases from V and 15 bases from J, with 13 bases between. The CDR3 sequence is CASSSRQTAFF. CDR3 nucleotides: TGTGCCAGCAGTTCTCGACAGACCGCGTTCTTC.